Listed below are T cell receptor beta chains from one sample, sequenced in a study of CD8+ T cells in alopecia areata. Sequencing was performed with immunoSEQ multiplex PCR; in TCRdb, only in-frame clones are kept and a portion is missing. In the table there are roughly 150,000 clones, roughly 53% of which are singletons. The sequenced sample was CD4+ T cells sorted from blood, obtained at week 0. These receptors all stem from a human donor with alopecia areata. Both conserved end residues are part of each CDR3. Each record gives: J gene, D gene, clone size, V gene, CDR3 protein, CDR3 DNA. A D gene is named only where the DNA matches it firmly. Size is stated for part of the rows, as once, few or many counts, or as a class when the clone is expanded.

TRBJ1-1 TRBD1 - TRBV18 CASAISGTGGEKAFF TGTGCCAGCGCGATATCCGGGACAGGGGGTGAGAAAGCTTTCTTT
TRBJ2-4 - - TRBV29-1 CSVESVASDIQYF TGCAGCGTTGAATCGGTAGCGTCGGACATTCAGTACTTC
TRBJ1-2 - - TRBV4-3 CASSPERAATYGYTF TGCGCCAGCAGCCCCGAGAGGGCCGCGACCTATGGCTACACCTTC
TRBJ2-7 TRBD2 - TRBV30 CAWSSGGPYEQYF TGTGCCTGGAGTAGCGGGGGTCCTTACGAGCAGTACTTC
TRBJ1-5 - - TRBV30 CAWSRGGNPYSNQPQHF TGTGCCTGGAGTCGAGGAGGGAACCCTTATAGCAATCAGCCCCAGCATTTT
TRBJ1-1 - - TRBV5-6 CASSLVWTRNTEAFF TGTGCCAGCAGCTTGGTATGGACACGGAACACTGAAGCTTTCTTT
TRBJ2-1 - - TRBV30 CAWGAATAYNEQFF TGTGCCTGGGGTGCTGCGACAGCCTACAATGAGCAGTTCTTC
TRBJ1-4 - - TRBV29-1 CSAAKGHGEKLFF TGCAGCGCCGCGAAGGGGCATGGTGAAAAACTGTTTTTT
TRBJ1-2 TRBD1 - TRBV7-2 CASSYDRGLYGYTF TGTGCCAGCAGCTACGACAGGGGCCTCTATGGCTACACCTTC
TRBJ1-5 - - TRBV19 CASSLDSYSNQPQHF TGTGCCAGTAGTCTGGACAGTTATAGCAATCAGCCCCAGCATTTT
TRBJ1-5 TRBD1 few TRBV5-1 CASSLGQGLNQPQHF TGCGCCAGCAGCTTGGGACAGGGCCTAAATCAGCCCCAGCATTTT
TRBJ2-7 - - TRBV30 CAWNRGQPPYEQYF TGTGCCTGGAACCGCGGACAGCCCCCCTACGAGCAGTACTTC
TRBJ1-6 - - TRBV2 CASRTGINSPLHF TGTGCCAGCAGGACGGGAATTAATTCACCCCTCCACTTT
TRBJ2-7 - - TRBV25-1 CATTGGSGAISYEQYF TGTGCCACGACCGGAGGGTCGGGGGCTATTTCCTACGAGCAGTACTTC
TRBJ1-3 TRBD1 few TRBV7-9 CGDRSSGNTIYF TGCGGGGACAGAAGCTCTGGAAACACCATATATTTT
TRBJ2-1 - - TRBV6-5 CAIRDASNEQFF TGTGCCATCAGAGACGCAAGTAATGAGCAGTTCTTC
TRBJ1-2 TRBD1 - TRBV29-1 CSAGTGLNYGYTF TGCAGCGCCGGGACAGGATTAAACTATGGCTACACCTTC
TRBJ1-5 - - TRBV30 CAWSSPVGRASQPQHF TGTGCCTGGAGTTCCCCGGTGGGCAGGGCGAGTCAGCCCCAGCATTTT
TRBJ1-4 - few TRBV28 CASSSSRGIMFF TGTGCCAGCAGCTCAAGCCGCGGAATTATGTTTTTT
TRBJ2-7 - - TRBV19 CASSRQEKAGEQYF TGTGCCAGTAGTCGACAGGAAAAGGCGGGCGAGCAGTACTTC
TRBJ2-5 TRBD1 - TRBV10-3 CAISEAPGQGGQETQYF TGTGCCATCAGTGAGGCACCGGGACAGGGGGGCCAAGAGACCCAGTACTTC
TRBJ2-3 - - TRBV27 CASSQQGGDTDTQYF TGTGCCAGCAGCCAACAGGGAGGGGATACAGATACGCAGTATTTT
TRBJ2-2 - few TRBV10-3 CAISESGVTGELFF TGTGCCATCAGTGAGTCAGGTGTAACCGGGGAGCTGTTTTTT
TRBJ1-3 - - TRBV5-1 CASSSGGRPDSGNTIYF TGCGCCAGCAGCTCTGGGGGCAGACCGGACTCTGGAAACACCATATATTTT
TRBJ2-3 - - TRBV7-2 CASSLVSTDTQYF TGTGCCAGCAGCTTAGTCAGCACAGATACGCAGTATTTT